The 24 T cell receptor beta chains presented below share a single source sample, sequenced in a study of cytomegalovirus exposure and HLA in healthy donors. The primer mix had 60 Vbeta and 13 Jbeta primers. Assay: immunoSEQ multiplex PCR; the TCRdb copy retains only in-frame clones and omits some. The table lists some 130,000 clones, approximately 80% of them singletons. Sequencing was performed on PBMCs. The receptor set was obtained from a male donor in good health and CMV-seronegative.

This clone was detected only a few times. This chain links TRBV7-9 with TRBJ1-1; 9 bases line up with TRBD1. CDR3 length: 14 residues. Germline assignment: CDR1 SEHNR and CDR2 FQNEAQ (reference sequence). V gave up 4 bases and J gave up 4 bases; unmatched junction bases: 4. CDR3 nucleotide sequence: TGTGCCAGCAGCTCCGGACAGGGGTTCACTGAAGCTTTCTTT. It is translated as CASSSGQGFTEAFF.

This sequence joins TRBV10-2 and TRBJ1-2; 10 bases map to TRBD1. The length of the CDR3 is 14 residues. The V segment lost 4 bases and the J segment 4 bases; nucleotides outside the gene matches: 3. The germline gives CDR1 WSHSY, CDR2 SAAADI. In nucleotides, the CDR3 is TGCGCCAGCAGTGGGGACAGGGGTTCCTATGGCTACACCTTC. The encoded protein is CASSGDRGSYGYTF.

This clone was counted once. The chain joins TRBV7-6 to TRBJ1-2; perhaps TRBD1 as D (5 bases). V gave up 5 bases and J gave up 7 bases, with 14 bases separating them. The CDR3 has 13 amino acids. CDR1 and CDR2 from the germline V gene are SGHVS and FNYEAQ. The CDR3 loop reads CASSPGDVGGYTF. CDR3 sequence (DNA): TGTGCCAGCAGCCCGGGGGATGTCGGTGGCTACACCTTC.

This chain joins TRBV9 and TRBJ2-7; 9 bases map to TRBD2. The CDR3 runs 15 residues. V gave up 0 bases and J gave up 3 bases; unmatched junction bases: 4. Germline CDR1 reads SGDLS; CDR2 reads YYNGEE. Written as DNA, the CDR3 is TGTGCCAGCAGCGTAGGACTAGCGGCTAACTACGAGCAGTACTTC. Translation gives CASSVGLAANYEQYF.

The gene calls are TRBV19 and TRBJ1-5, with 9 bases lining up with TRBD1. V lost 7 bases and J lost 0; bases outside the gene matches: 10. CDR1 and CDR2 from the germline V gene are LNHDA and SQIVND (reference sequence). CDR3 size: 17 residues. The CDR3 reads CASNFIGTGNSNQPQHF. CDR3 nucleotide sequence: TGTGCCAGTAACTTTATCGGGACAGGGAATAGCAATCAGCCCCAGCATTTT.

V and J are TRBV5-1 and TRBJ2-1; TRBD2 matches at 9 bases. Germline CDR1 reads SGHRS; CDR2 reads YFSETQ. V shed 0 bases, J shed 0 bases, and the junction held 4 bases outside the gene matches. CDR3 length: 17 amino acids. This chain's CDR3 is CASSLGLAVSSYNEQFF. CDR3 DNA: TGCGCCAGCAGCTTGGGACTAGCGGTGAGCTCCTACAATGAGCAGTTCTTC.

The CDR3 sequence: CASSRSGSTYEQYF. The CDR3 bases are TGTGCCAGCAGTCGTTCCGGGTCAACCTACGAGCAGTACTTC. The chain has TRBV28 and TRBJ2-5; D gene unclear. The DNA end lines up better with TRBJ2-7; the J call may be wrong. CDR3 size: 14 residues. Germline CDR1 reads MDHEN; CDR2 reads SYDVKM.

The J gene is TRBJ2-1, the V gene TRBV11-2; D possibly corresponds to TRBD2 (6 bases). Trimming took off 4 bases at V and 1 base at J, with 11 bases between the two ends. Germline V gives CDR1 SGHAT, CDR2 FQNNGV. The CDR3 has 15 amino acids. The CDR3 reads CASSSSGTSYNEQFF. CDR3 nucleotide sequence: TGTGCCAGCAGCTCCTCCGGGACTTCCTACAATGAGCAGTTCTTC. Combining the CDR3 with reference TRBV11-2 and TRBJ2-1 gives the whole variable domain EAGVAQSPRYKIIEKRQSVAFWCNPISGHATLYWYQQILGQGPKLLIQFQNNGVVDDSQLPKDRFSAERLKGVDSTLKIQPAKLEDSAVYLCASSSSGTSYNEQFFGPGTRLTVL.

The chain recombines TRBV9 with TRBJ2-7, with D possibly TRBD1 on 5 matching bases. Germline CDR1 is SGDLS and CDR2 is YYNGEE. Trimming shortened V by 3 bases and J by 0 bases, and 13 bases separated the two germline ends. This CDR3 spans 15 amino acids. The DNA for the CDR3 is TGTGCCAGCAGCGCTGCTGACAGCCGCTCCTACGAGCAGTACTTC. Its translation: CASSAADSRSYEQYF.

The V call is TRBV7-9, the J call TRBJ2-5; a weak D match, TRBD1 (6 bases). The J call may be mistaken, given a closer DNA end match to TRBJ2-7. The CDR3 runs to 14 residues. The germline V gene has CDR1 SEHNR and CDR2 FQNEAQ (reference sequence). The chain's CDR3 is CASSLGDTRAEQYF. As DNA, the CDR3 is TGTGCCAGCAGCTTAGGGGACACCAGGGCCGAGCAGTACTTC.

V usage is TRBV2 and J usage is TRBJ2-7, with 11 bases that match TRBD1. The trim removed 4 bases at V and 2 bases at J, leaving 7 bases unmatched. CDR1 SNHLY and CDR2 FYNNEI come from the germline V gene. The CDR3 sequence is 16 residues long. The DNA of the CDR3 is TGTGCCAGCAGTGGGGGCAGGGGACAGGGGGCCTACGAGCAGTACTTC. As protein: CASSGGRGQGAYEQYF.

The CDR3: CASSVSRDLNLDTQYF. DNA of the CDR3: TGTGCCAGCAGCGTAAGTAGGGACTTAAACTTAGATACGCAGTATTTT. The J gene is TRBJ2-3, the V gene TRBV9, with a tentative D call TRBD2 (6 bases). Trimming took off 1 base at V and 5 bases at J, with 17 bases between the two ends. CDR3 length equals 16 residues. Germline V gene sequence: CDR1 SGDLS, CDR2 YYNGEE.

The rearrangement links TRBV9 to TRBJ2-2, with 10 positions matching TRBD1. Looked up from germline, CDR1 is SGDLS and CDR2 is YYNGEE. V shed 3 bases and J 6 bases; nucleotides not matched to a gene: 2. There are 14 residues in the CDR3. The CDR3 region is CASSGTGGSGELFF. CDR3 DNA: TGTGCCAGCAGCGGGACAGGGGGTTCCGGGGAGCTGTTTTTT. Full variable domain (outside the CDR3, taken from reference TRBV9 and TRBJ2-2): DSGVTQTPKHLITATGQRVTLRCSPRSGDLSVYWYQQSLDQGLQFLIQYYNGEERAKGNILERFSAQQFPDLHSELNLSSLELGDSALYFCASSGTGGSGELFFGEGSRLTVL.

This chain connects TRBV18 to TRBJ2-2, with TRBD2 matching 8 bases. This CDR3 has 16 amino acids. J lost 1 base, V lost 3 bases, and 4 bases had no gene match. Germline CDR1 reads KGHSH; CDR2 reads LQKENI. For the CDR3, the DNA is TGTGCCAGCTCACCGGGTAGCGGGGTGAACACCGGGGAGCTGTTTTTT. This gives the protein CASSPGSGVNTGELFF. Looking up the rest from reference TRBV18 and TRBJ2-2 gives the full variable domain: NAGVMQNPRHLVRRRGQEARLRCSPMKGHSHVYWYRQLPEEGLKFMVYLQKENIIDESGMPKERFSAEFPKEGPSILRIQQVVRGDSAAYFCASSPGSGVNTGELFFGEGSRLTVL.

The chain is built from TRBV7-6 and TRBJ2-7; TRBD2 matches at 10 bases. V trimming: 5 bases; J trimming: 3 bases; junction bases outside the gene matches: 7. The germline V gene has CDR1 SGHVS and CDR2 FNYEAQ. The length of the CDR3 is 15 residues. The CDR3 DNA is TGTGCCAGCAGCCCGAAGACTAGCGGGTACTACGAGCAGTACTTC. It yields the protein CASSPKTSGYYEQYF.

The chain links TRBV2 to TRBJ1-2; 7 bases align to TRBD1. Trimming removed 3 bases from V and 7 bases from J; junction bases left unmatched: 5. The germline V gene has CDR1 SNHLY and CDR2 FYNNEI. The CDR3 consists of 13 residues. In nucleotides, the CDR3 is TGTGCCAGCAGTGAGAACAGGGGCGTTGGCTACACCTTC. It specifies CASSENRGVGYTF. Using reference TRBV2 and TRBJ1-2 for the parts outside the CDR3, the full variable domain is EPEVTQTPSHQVTQMGQEVILRCVPISNHLYFYWYRQILGQKVEFLVSFYNNEISEKSEIFDDQFSVERPDGSNFTLKIRSTKLEDSAMYFCASSENRGVGYTFGSGTRLTVV.

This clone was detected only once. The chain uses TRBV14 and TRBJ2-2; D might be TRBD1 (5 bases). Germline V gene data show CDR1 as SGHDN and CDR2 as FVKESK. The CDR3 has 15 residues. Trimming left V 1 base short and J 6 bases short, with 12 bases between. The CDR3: CASSQGLAGPGELFF. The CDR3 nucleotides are TGTGCCAGCAGCCAAGGATTGGCAGGGCCCGGGGAGCTGTTTTTT.

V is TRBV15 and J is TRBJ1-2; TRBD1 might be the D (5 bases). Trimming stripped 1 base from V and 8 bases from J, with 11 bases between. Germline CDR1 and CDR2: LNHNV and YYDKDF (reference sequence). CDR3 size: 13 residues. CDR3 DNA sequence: TGTGCCACCAGCAGAGGGGGGGGTGGGGGCTACACCTTC. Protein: CATSRGGGGGYTF.

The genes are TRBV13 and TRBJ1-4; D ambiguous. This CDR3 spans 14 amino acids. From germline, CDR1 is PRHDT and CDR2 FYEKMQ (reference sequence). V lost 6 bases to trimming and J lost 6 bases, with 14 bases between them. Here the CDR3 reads CASSVRGTYEKLFF. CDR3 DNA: TGTGCCAGCAGTGTACGGGGTACCTATGAAAAACTGTTTTTT.

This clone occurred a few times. The CDR3 coding sequence is TGTGCCAGCAGTTATGGTTGGGCAGATCAAGAGACCCAGTACTTC. It is translated as CASSYGWADQETQYF. This chain connects TRBV6-5 to TRBJ2-5; D uncertain. Germline CDR1 and CDR2: MNHEY and SVGAGI. This CDR3 contains 15 residues. V dropped 3 bases and J dropped 2 bases, with 13 bases sitting between them.

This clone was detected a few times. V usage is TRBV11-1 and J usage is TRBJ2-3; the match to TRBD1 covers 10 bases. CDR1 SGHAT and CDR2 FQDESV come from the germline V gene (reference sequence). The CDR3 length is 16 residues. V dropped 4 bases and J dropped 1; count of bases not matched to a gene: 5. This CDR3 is CASSSEDRGGTDTQYF. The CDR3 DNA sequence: TGTGCCAGCAGCTCAGAGGACAGGGGGGGCACAGATACGCAGTATTTT.

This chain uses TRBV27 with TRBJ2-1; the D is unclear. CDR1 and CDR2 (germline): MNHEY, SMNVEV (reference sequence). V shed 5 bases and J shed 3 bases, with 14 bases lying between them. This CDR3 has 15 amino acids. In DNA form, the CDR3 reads TGTGCCAGCAGTAACAGACACGGCCGCTACAATGAGCAGTTCTTC. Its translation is CASSNRHGRYNEQFF.

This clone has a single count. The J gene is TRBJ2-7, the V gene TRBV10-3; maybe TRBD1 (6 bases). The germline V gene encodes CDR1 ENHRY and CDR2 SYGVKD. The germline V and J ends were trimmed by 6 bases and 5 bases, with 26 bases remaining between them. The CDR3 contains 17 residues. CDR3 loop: CAIRGNRQAGYLDEQYF. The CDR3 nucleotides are TGTGCCATCAGGGGAAACCGACAGGCCGGGTATTTGGACGAGCAGTACTTC.

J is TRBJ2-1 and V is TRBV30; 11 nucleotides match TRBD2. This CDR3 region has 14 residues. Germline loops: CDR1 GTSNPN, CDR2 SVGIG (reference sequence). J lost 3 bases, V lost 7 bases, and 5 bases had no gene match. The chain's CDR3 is CASTGTSGYNEQFF. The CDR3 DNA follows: TGTGCCTCGACCGGGACTAGCGGCTACAATGAGCAGTTCTTC.